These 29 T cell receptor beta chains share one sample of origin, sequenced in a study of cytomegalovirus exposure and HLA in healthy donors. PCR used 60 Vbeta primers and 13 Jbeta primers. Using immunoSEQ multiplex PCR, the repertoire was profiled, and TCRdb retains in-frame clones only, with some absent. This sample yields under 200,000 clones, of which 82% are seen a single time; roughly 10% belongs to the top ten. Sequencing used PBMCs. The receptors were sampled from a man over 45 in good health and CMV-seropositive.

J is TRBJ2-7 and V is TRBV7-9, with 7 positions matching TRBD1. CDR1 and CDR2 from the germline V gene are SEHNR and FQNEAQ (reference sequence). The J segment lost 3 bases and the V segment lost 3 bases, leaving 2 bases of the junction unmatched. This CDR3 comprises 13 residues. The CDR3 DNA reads TGTGCCAGCAGCTTCCGACAGGGCTACGAGCAGTACTTC. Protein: CASSFRQGYEQYF.

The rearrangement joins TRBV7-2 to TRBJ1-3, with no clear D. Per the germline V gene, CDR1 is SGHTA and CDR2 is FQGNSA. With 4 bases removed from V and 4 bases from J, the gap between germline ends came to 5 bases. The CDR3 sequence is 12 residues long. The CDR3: CASSSQGNTIYF. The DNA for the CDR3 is TGTGCCAGCAGCTCACAGGGAAACACCATATATTTT.

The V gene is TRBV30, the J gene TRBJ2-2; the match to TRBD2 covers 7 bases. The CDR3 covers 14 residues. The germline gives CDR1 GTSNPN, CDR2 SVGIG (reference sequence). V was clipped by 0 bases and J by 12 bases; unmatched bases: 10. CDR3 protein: CAWSVGSGGRKLFF. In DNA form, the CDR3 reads TGTGCCTGGAGTGTGGGTTCGGGGGGTCGGAAGCTGTTTTTT. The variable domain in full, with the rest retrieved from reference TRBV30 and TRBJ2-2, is SQTIHQWPATLVQPVGSPLSLECTVEGTSNPNLYWYRQAAGRGLQLLFYSVGIGQISSEVPQNLSASRPQDRQFILSSKKLLLSDSGFYLCAWSVGSGGRKLFFGEGSRLTVL.

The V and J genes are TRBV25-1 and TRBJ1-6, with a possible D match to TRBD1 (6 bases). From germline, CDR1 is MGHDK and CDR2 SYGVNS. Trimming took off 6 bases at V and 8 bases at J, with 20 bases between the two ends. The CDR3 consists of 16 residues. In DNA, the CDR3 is TGTGCCAGCAGCGGACTCGCTGGGACAATGGATTCACCCCTCCACTTT. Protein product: CASSGLAGTMDSPLHF.

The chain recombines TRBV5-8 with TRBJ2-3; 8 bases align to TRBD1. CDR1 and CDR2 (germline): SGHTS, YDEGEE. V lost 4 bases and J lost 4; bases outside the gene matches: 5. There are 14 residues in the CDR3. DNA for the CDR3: TGTGCCAGCAGCCGGACAGGGTCATCAGATACGCAGTATTTT. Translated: CASSRTGSSDTQYF. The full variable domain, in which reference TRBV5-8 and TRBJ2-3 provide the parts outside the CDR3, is EAGVTQSPTHLIKTRGQQATLRCSPISGHTSVYWYQQALGLGLQFLLWYDEGEERNRGNFPPRFSGRQFPNYSSELNVNALELEDSALYLCASSRTGSSDTQYFGPGTRLTVL.

The CDR3 here is CASSIQGADYGYTF. CDR3 coding DNA: TGTGCCAGTAGTATTCAGGGGGCGGACTATGGCTACACCTTC. This chain joins TRBV19 and TRBJ1-2; 8 bases line up with TRBD1. This CDR3 is built from 14 residues. The V segment lost 3 bases and the J segment 3 bases; nucleotides outside the gene matches: 3. Germline values: CDR1 LNHDA, CDR2 SQIVND (reference sequence).

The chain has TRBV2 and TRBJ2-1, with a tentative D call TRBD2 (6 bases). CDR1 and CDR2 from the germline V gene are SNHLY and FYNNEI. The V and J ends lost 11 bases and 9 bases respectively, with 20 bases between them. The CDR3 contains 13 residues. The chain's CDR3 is CAWPGGGRLEQFF. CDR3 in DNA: TGTGCCTGGCCTGGGGGAGGTCGACTTGAGCAGTTCTTC. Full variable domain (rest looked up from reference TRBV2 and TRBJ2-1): EPEVTQTPSHQVTQMGQEVILRCVPISNHLYFYWYRQILGQKVEFLVSFYNNEISEKSEIFDDQFSVERPDGSNFTLKIRSTKLEDSAMYFCAWPGGGRLEQFFGPGTRLTVL.

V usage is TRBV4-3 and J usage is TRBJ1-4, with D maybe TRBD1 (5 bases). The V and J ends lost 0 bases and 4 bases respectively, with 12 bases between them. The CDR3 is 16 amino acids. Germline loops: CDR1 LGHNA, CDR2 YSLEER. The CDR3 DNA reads TGCGCCAGCAGCCAAGATAACAGGATTGGTAATGAAAAACTGTTTTTT. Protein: CASSQDNRIGNEKLFF.

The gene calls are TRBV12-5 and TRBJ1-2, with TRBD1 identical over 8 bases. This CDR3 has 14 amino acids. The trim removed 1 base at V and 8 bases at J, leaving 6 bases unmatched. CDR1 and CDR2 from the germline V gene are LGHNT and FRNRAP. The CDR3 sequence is CASGLDGQGRGYTF. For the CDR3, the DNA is TGTGCTAGTGGTTTGGACGGACAGGGACGGGGCTACACCTTC.

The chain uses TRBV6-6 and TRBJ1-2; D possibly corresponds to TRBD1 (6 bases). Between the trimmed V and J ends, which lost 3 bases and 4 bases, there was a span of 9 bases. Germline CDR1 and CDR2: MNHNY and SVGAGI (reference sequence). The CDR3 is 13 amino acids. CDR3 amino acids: CASSYRDIYGYTF. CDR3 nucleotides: TGTGCCAGCAGTTATCGGGACATCTATGGCTACACCTTC.

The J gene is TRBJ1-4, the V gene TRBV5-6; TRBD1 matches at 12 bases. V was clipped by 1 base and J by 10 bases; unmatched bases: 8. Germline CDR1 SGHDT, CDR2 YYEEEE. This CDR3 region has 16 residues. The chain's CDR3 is CASSLPPGQGAGKLFF. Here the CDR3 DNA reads TGTGCCAGCAGCTTGCCCCCGGGACAGGGGGCCGGAAAACTGTTTTTT. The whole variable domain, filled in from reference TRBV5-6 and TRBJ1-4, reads DAGVTQSPTHLIKTRGQQVTLRCSPKSGHDTVSWYQQALGQGPQFIFQYYEEEERQRGNFPDRFSGHQFPNYSSELNVNALLLGDSALYLCASSLPPGQGAGKLFFGSGTQLSVL.

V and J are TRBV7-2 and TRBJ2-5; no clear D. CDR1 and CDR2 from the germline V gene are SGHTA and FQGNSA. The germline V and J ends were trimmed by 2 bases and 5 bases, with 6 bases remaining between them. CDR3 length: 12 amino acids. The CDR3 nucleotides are TGTGCCAGCAGCTTATCGGTGGAGACCCAGTACTTC. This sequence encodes CASSLSVETQYF. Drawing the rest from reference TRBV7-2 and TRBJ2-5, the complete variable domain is GAGVSQSPSNKVTEKGKDVELRCDPISGHTALYWYRQSLGQGLEFLIYFQGNSAPDKSGLPSDRFSAERTGGSVSTLTIQRTQQEDSAVYLCASSLSVETQYFGPGTRLLVL.

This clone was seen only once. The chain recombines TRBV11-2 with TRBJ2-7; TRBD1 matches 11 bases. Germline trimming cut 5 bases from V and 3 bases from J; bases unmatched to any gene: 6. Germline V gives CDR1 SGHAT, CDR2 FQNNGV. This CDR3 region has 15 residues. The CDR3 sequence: CASSHGTGGGYEQYF. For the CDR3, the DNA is TGTGCCAGCAGCCACGGGACAGGGGGAGGCTACGAGCAGTACTTC.

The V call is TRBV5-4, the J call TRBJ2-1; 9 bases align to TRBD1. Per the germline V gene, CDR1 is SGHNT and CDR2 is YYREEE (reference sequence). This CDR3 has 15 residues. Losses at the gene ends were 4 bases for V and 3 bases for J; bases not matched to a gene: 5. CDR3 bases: TGTGCCAGCAGCAAGGACAGGGGAAGCTACAATGAGCAGTTCTTC. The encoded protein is CASSKDRGSYNEQFF. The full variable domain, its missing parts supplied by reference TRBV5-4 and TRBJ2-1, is ETGVTQSPTHLIKTRGQQVTLRCSSQSGHNTVSWYQQALGQGPQFIFQYYREEENGRGNFPPRFSGLQFPNYSSELNVNALELDDSALYLCASSKDRGSYNEQFFGPGTRLTVL.

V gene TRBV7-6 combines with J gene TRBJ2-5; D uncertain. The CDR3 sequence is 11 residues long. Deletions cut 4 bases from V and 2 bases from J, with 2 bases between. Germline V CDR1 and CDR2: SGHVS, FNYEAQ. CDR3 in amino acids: CASSSQETQYF. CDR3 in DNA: TGTGCCAGCAGCTCACAAGAGACCCAGTACTTC. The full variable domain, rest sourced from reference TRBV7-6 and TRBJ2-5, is GAGVSQSPRYKVTKRGQDVALRCDPISGHVSLYWYRQALGQGPEFLTYFNYEAQQDKSGLPNDRFSAERPEGSISTLTIQRTEQRDSAMYRCASSSQETQYFGPGTRLLVL.

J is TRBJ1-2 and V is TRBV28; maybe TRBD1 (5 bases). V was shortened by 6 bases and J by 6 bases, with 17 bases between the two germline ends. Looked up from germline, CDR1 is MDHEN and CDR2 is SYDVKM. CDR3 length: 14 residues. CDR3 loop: CASSPPGRADGYTF. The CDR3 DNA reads TGTGCCAGCAGCCCCCCTGGCAGGGCGGATGGCTACACCTTC.

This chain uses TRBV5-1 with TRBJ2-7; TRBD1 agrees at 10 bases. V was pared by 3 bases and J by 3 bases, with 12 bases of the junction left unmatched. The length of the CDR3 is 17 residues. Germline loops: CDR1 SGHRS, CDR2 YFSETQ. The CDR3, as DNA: TGCGCCAGCAGCTCGCGACAGGGGGCTCCGGCCGGCTACGAGCAGTACTTC. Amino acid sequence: CASSSRQGAPAGYEQYF. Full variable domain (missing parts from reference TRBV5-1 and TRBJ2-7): KAGVTQTPRYLIKTRGQQVTLSCSPISGHRSVSWYQQTPGQGLQFLFEYFSETQRNKGNFPGRFSGRQFSNSRSEMNVSTLELGDSALYLCASSSRQGAPAGYEQYFGPGTRLTVT.

Here the CDR3 reads CASSTRPVGVDGYTF. The CDR3 coding sequence is TGTGCCAGCAGCACCCGCCCCGTCGGGGTAGATGGCTACACCTTC. The genes are TRBV9 and TRBJ1-2; D uncertain. This CDR3 contains 15 residues. V was pared by 4 bases and J by 6 bases, with 19 bases between. Germline values: CDR1 SGDLS, CDR2 YYNGEE.

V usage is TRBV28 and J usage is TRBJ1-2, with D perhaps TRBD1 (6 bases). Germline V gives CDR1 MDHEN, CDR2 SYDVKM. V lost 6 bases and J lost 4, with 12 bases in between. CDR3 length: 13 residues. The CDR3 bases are TGTGCCAGCAGGCAACAGGGAGTCTATGGCTACACCTTC. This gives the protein CASRQQGVYGYTF.

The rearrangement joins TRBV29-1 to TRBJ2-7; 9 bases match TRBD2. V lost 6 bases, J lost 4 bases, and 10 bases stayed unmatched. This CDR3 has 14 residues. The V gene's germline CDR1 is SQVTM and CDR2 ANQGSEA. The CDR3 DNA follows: TGCAGCGTGGTACCGGGACTAGCACCATACGAGCAGTACTTC. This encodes CSVVPGLAPYEQYF.

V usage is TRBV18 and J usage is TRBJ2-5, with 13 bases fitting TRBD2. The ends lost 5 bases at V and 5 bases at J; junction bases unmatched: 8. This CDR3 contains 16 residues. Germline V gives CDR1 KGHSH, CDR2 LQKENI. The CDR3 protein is CASSIGLAGVGETQYF. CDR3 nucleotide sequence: TGTGCCAGCTCAATAGGACTAGCGGGAGTTGGGGAGACCCAGTACTTC.

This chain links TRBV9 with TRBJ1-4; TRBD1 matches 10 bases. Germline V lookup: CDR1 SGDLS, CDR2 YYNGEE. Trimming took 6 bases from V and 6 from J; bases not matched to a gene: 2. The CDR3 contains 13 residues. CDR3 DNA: TGTGCCAGCAAGGGACAGGGGCATGAAAAACTGTTTTTT. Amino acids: CASKGQGHEKLFF.

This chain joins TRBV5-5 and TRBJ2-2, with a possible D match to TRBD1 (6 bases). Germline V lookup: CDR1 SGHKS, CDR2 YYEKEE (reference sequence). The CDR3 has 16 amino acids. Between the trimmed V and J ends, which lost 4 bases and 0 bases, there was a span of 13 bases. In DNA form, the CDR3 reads TGTGCCAGCAGCGAACGGACAGATCCGAACACCGGGGAGCTGTTTTTT. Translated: CASSERTDPNTGELFF.

The CDR3 DNA reads TGTGCCAGCAGCCCAGGCTTTGGACAGGTAATTTTTTGGAATCAGCCCCAGCATTTT. Translation: CASSPGFGQVIFWNQPQHF. V is TRBV11-3 and J is TRBJ1-5; TRBD1 agrees at 7 bases. V lost 5 bases and J lost 4; bases outside the gene matches: 20. Germline lookup yields CDR1 SGHNT and CDR2 YENEEA. This CDR3 is 19 amino acids long.

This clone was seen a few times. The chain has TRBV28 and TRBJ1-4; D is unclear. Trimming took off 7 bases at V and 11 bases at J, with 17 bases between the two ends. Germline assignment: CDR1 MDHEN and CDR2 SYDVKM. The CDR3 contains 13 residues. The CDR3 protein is CASTIAGERKLFF. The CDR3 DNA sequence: TGTGCCAGCACCATCGCCGGGGAGCGGAAACTGTTTTTT. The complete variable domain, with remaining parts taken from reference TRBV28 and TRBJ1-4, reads DVKVTQSSRYLVKRTGEKVFLECVQDMDHENMFWYRQDPGLGLRLIYFSYDVKMKEKGDIPEGYSVSREKKERFSLILESASTNQTSMYLCASTIAGERKLFFGSGTQLSVL.

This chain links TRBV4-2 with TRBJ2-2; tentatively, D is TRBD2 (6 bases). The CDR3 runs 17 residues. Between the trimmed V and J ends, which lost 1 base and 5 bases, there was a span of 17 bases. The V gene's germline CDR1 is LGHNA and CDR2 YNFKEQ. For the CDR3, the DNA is TGTGCCAGCAGCCAAGTAACGCGGGGACTTGGGACCGGGGAGCTGTTTTTT. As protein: CASSQVTRGLGTGELFF.

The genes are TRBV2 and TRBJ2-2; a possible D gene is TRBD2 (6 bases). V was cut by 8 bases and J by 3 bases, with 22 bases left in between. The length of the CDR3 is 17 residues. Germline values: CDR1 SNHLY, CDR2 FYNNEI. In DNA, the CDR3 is TGTGCCAGCGAGTGGCTTAACGGGACTCGGCACACCGGGGAGCTGTTTTTT. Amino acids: CASEWLNGTRHTGELFF.

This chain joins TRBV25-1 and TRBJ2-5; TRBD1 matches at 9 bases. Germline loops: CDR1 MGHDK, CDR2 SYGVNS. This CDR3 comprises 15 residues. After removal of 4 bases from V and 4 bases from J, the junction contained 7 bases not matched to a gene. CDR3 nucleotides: TGTGCCAGCAGTGCCCCCGGGACAGGGATAGAGACCCAGTACTTC. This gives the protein CASSAPGTGIETQYF.

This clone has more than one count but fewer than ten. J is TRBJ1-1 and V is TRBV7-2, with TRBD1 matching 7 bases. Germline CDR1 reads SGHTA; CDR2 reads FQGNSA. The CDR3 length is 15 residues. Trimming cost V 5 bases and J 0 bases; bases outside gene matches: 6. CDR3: CASSRPGQLNTEAFF. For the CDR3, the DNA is TGTGCCAGCAGCCGTCCGGGACAGCTGAACACTGAAGCTTTCTTT.